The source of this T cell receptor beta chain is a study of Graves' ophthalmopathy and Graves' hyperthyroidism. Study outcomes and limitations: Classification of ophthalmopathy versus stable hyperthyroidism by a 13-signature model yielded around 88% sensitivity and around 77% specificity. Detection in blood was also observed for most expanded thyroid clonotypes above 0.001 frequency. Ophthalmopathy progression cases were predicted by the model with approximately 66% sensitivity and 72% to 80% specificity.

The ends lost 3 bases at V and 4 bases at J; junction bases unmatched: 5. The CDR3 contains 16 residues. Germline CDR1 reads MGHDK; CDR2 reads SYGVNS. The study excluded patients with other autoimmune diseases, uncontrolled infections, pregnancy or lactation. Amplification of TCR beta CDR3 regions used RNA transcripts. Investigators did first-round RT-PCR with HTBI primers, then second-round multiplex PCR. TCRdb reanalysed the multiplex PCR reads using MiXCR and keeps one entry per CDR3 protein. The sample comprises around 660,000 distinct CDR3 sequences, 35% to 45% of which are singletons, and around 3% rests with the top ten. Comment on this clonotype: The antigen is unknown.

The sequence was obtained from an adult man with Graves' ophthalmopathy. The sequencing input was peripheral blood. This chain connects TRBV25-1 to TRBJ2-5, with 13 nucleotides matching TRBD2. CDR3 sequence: CASSDPGLAGTETQYF. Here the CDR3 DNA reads TGTGCCAGCAGTGACCCGGGACTAGCGGGGACAGAGACCCAGTACTTC.